Presented here are 5 T cell receptor beta chains from one specimen sequenced in a study of T cell responses to AZD1222 COVID-19 vaccine. Data came from immunoSEQ multiplex PCR; TCRdb stores just in-frame clones and leaves some out. The data hold 150,000 to 170,000 clones, with roughly nine tenths observed a single time. Material: peripheral blood, obtained on day 0 of MenACWY control vaccination. These receptors all come from an adult in good health.

This clone was observed a single time. The chain has TRBV7-9 and TRBJ1-6; D is uncertain. The germline V gene encodes CDR1 SEHNR and CDR2 FQNEAQ (reference sequence). CDR3 length equals 12 residues. Trimming removed 0 bases at V and 13 bases at J, with 7 bases between. CDR3 coding DNA: TGTGCCAGCAGCTTAGCCCCCGCTCCCCTCCACTTT. This encodes CASSLAPAPLHF.

In DNA form, the CDR3 reads TGTGCCAGCAGCACGACTGGAGGAAACACCATATATTTT. Protein product: CASSTTGGNTIYF. J is TRBJ1-3 and V is TRBV3-1 (or the pseudogene TRBV3-2); unclear D gene. This CDR3 comprises 13 residues. In germline, CDR1 is LGHDT, CDR2 YNNKEL (reference sequence). Trimming took 5 bases from V and 4 from J, leaving 9 bases between them.

The V call is TRBV5-4, the J call TRBJ2-5; 8 nucleotides agree with TRBD1. The CDR3 length is 18 residues. After removal of 4 bases from V and 2 bases from J, the junction contained 16 bases not matched to a gene. Germline assignment: CDR1 SGHNT and CDR2 YYREEE (reference sequence). The CDR3 loop is CASSLPDKTGVGQETQYF. The CDR3 DNA sequence: TGTGCCAGCAGCCTGCCCGATAAGACAGGGGTAGGACAAGAGACCCAGTACTTC.

This chain connects TRBV19 to TRBJ1-4, with 7 bases aligning to TRBD1. The V segment lost 4 bases and the J segment 7 bases; nucleotides outside the gene matches: 6. This CDR3 is 14 amino acids long. The germline V gene has CDR1 LNHDA and CDR2 SQIVND (reference sequence). The CDR3 spells CASSTTGLGEKLFF. The CDR3 region has the DNA TGTGCCAGTAGTACGACAGGGTTAGGTGAAAAACTGTTTTTT.

The chain recombines TRBV29-1 with TRBJ1-1; D remains unclear. There are 13 residues in the CDR3. Per germline, CDR1 SQVTM and CDR2 ANQGSEA. Trimming cost V 5 bases and J 1 base, with 11 bases left between them. The CDR3 DNA is TGCAGCGTTCTCTCTGATAAGAACACTGAAGCTTTCTTT. Protein sequence: CSVLSDKNTEAFF.